A selection of T cell receptor beta chains follows, all from one sample in a study of blood T cell repertoires in COVID-19. Some clones are missing from TCRdb's copy, which holds only in-frame ones; the method was immunoSEQ multiplex PCR. The data contain 180,000 or so clones, roughly four fifths of them singletons. Sequenced sample: PBMCs or T cells enriched from blood (not recorded which). The origin of the receptors is a man aged 45-65 years who had recovered from COVID-19. Each CDR3 is given without its conserved first and last residue.

TRBV7-9	TRBJ2-7	ASSSAITGSHYEQY
TRBV19	TRBJ2-7	ASSLDWSYEQY
TRBV24-1	TRBJ2-1	ATSGGDYNEQF
TRBV7-2	TRBJ2-1	ASSPVGSGSYNEQF
TRBV15	TRBJ1-5	ATSKTDRQPQH
TRBV28	TRBJ2-5	ASSLSAVQH
TRBV29-1	TRBJ1-2	SVEGSLTVHGYT
TRBV7-3	TRBJ2-2	ASSPRVGELF
TRBV7-9	TRBJ1-1	ASSQASNLAGTEAF
TRBV27	TRBJ1-1	ASSSSSGQATVNTEAF
TRBV29-1	TRBJ2-3	SVSRDQGNTQY
TRBV6-4	TRBJ1-1	ASSDSNGDRAF
TRBV14	TRBJ1-5	ATMNQPQH
TRBV28	TRBJ1-5	ASKGYGNNQPQH
TRBV5-4	TRBJ2-7	ASNPGRGGVYEQY
TRBV10-2	TRBJ2-7	ATRQERYEQY
TRBV15	TRBJ1-4	ATSRDGGRLDEKLF
TRBV12-1	TRBJ2-3	ASSAFRTSNADTQY
TRBV6-5	TRBJ1-5	ASSYSLTDNQPQH
TRBV6-1	TRBJ1-1	ASSDGPHRASGTEAF
TRBV2	TRBJ1-5	ASSAERLSNQPQH
TRBV5-5	TRBJ1-1	ASSLGPGLNTEAF
TRBV6-5	TRBJ1-6	ASSRTGQDNSPLH
TRBV7-9	TRBJ2-7	ASSLAGTSNEQY
TRBV14	TRBJ1-2	ASSLRYDSNYGYT
TRBV5-4	TRBJ1-1	ASSVEQGAEAF
TRBV28	TRBJ2-4	ASSFLGLREGEAKNIQY
TRBV7-3	TRBJ2-1	ASSYYPLSSGSNNEQF
TRBV11-2	TRBJ1-2	ASSLVGGFENGYT
TRBV28	TRBJ2-5	ASSFIAGGQETQY
TRBV11-2	TRBJ2-3	ASSWSGGVGDTQY
TRBV24-1	TRBJ1-1	ATSKAANTEAF
TRBV5-1	TRBJ2-6	ASSSLHRGAGANVLT
TRBV6-5	TRBJ1-3	AVSGFSGNTIY
TRBV7-9	TRBJ2-5	AVGVDQETQY
TRBV19	TRBJ2-1	ASSIGPGNNEQF
TRBV6-1	TRBJ2-1	ASSEEGLSGGRYNEQF